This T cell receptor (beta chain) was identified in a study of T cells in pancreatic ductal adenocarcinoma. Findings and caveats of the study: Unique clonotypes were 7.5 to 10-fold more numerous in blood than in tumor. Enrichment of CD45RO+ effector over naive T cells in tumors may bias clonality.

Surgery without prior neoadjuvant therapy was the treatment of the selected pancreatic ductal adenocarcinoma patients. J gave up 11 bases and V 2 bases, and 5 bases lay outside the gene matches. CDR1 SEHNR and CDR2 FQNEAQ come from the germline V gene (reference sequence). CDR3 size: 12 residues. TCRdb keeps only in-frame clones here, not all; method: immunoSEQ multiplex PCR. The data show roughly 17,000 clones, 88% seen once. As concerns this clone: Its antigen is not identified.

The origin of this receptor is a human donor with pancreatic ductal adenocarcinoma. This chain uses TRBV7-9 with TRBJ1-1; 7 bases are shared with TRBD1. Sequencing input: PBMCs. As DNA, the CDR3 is TGTGCCAGCAGCTTACCCGACAGGGCGGCTTTCTTT. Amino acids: CASSLPDRAAFF.